A single TCR beta chain is shown here with its context. Its antigen is unknown. The donors comprised healthy bone marrow donors. The data belong to a study of cytomegalovirus exposure and HLA in healthy donors. General study points: Association of 16,951 TCR beta sequences with HLA alleles was found at 0.05 false discovery rate in a later analysis. Several V segments, TRBV6-2 and TRBV6-3 among them, could not be told apart and were dropped.

The PCR made use of 60 Vbeta and 13 Jbeta primers. Only in-frame clones appear in the TCRdb table, and some are missing; sequencing was by immunoSEQ multiplex PCR. The sample lists about 140,000 clones, roughly 82% seen once, with roughly 3.2% in the top ten. The length of the CDR3 is 16 residues. The V gene end was trimmed by 4 bases and the J gene end by 1 base; junction bases not matched to a gene: 6. From germline, CDR1 is SGDLS and CDR2 YYNGEE. The rearrangement uses TRBV9 and TRBJ2-1; TRBD2 matches 9 bases. Sequencing was performed on PBMCs. The origin of this receptor is a young man in good health and CMV-seropositive. CDR3 protein: CASSRSGRRSYNEQFF. The CDR3 DNA sequence: TGTGCCAGCAGCCGTAGCGGGAGAAGATCCTACAATGAGCAGTTCTTC. Full variable domain (rest looked up from reference TRBV9 and TRBJ2-1): DSGVTQTPKHLITATGQRVTLRCSPRSGDLSVYWYQQSLDQGLQFLIQYYNGEERAKGNILERFSAQQFPDLHSELNLSSLELGDSALYFCASSRSGRRSYNEQFFGPGTRLTVL.